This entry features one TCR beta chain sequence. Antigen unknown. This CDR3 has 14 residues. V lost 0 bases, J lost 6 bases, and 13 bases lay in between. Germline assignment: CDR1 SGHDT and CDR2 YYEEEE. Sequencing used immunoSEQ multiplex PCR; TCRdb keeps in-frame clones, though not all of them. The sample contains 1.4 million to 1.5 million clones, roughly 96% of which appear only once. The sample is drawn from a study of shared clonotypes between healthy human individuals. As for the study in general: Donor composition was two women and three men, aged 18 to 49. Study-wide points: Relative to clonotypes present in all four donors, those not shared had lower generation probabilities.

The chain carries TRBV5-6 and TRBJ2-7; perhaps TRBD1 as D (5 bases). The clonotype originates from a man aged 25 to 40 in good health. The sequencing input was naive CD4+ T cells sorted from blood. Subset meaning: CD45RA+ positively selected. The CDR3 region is CASSLVGAKGEQYF. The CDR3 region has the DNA TGTGCCAGCAGCTTGGTTGGGGCTAAGGGCGAGCAGTACTTC.